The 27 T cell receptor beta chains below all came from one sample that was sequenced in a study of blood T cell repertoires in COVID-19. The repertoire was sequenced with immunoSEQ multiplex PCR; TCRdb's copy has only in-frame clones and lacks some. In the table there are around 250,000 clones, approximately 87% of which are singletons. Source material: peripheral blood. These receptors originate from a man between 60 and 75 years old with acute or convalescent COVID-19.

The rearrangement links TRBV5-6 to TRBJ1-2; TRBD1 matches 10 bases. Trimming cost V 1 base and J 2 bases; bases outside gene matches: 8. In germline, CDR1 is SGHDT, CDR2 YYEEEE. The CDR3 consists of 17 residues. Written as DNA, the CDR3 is TGTGCCAGCAGCTTGCAGCGGGACAGGGGAGCAAACTATGGCTACACCTTC. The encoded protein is CASSLQRDRGANYGYTF.

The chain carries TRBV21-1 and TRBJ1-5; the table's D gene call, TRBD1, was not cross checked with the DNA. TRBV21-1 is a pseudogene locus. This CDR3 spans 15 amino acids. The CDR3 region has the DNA TGTGCCAGCAGCTCTACAGGGATCGGCAATCAGCCCCAGCATTTT. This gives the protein CASSSTGIGNQPQHF.

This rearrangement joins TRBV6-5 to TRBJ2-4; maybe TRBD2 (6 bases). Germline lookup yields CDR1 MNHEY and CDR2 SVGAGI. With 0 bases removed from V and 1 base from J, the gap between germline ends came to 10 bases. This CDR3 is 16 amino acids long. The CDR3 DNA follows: TGTGCCAGCAGTTACTCCGGGAGTGGGGCCAAAAACATTCAGTACTTC. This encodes CASSYSGSGAKNIQYF.

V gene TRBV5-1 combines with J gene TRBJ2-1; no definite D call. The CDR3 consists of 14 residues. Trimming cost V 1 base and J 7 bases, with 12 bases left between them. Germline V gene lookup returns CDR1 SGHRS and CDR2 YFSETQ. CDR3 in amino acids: CASSLSTRGNEQFF. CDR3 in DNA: TGCGCCAGCAGCTTGTCGACCCGAGGAAATGAGCAGTTCTTC.

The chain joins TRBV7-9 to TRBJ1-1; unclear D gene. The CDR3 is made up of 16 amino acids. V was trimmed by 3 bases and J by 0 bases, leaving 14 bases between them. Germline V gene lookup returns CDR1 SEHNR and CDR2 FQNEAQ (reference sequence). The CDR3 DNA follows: TGTGCCAGCAGCTTTGGTGGCCCTTCCATGAACACTGAAGCTTTCTTT. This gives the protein CASSFGGPSMNTEAFF.

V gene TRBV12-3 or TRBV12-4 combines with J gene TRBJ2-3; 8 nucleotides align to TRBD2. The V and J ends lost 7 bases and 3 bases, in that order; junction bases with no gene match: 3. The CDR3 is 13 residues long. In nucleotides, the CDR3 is TGTGCCAGCAATGCGGGGGGAACAGATACGCAGTATTTT. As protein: CASNAGGTDTQYF.

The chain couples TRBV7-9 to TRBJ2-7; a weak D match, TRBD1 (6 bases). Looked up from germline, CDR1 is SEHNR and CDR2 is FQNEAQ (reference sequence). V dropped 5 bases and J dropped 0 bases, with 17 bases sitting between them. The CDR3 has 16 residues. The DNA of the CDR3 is TGTGCCAGCAGCCGCACACTAGGACAGTCCTCCTACGAGCAGTACTTC. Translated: CASSRTLGQSSYEQYF.

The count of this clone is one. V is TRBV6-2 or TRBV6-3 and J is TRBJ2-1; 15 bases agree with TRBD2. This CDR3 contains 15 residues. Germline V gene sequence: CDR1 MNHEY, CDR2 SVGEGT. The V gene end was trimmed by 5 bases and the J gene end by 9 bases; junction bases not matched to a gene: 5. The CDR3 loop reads CASSRGLAGGREQFF. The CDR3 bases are TGTGCCAGCAGTCGAGGACTAGCGGGAGGGCGTGAGCAGTTCTTC.

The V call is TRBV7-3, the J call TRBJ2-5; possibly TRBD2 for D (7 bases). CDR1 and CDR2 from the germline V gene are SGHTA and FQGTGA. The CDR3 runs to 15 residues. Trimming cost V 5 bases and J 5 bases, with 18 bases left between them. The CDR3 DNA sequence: TGTGCCAGCAGCAAAGAGGGGGGGACGGGTGAGACCCAGTACTTC. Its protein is CASSKEGGTGETQYF.

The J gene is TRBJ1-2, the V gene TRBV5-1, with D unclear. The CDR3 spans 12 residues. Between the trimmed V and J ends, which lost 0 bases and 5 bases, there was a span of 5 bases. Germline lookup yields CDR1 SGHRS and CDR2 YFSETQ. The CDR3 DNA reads TGCGCCAGCAGCTTGGGGGAGTATGGCTACACCTTC. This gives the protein CASSLGEYGYTF.

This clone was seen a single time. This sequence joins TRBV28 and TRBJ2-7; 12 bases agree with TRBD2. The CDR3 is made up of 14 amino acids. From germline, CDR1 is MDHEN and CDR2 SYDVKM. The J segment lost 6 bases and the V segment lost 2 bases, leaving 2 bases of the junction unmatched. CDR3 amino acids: CASSLGTSGFEQYF. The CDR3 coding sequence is TGTGCCAGCAGTTTAGGGACTAGCGGGTTCGAGCAGTACTTC.

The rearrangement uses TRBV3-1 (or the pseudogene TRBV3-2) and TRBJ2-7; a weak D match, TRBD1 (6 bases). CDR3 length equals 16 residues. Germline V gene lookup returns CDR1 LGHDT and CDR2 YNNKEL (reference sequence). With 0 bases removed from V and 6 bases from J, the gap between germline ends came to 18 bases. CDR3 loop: CASSQEVGRGLGEQYF. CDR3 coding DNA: TGTGCCAGCAGCCAAGAGGTCGGCAGGGGCCTTGGCGAGCAGTACTTC.

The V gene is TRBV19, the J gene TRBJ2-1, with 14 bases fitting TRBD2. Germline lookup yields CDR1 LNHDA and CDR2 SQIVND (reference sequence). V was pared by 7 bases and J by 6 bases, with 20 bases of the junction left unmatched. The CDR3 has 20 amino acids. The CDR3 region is CASTARLAGGRSTRVNEQFF. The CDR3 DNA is TGTGCCAGTACCGCCCGACTAGCGGGAGGGCGATCTACCAGAGTCAATGAGCAGTTCTTC.

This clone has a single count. The CDR3 region has the DNA TGTGCCAGCAGCCAGAGGAATGCGAACACCGGGGAGCTGTTTTTT. Its protein product is CASSQRNANTGELFF. The V and J genes are TRBV7-3 and TRBJ2-2; D call uncertain. The CDR3 has 15 amino acids. The germline V gene encodes CDR1 SGHTA and CDR2 FQGTGA. V lost 5 bases, J lost 0 bases, and 10 bases lay in between.

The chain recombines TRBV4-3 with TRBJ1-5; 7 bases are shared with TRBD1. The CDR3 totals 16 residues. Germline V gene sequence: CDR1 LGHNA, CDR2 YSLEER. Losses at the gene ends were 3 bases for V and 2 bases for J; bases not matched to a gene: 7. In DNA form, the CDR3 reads TGCGCCAGCAGCCACCAGGGGGGACTGCGCAATCAGCCCCAGCATTTT. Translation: CASSHQGGLRNQPQHF.

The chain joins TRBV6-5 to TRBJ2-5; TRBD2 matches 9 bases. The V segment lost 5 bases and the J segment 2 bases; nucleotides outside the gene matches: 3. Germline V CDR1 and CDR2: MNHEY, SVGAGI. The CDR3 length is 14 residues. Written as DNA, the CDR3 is TGTGCCAGCAGTCGACTAGCGGTTCAAGAGACCCAGTACTTC. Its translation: CASSRLAVQETQYF.

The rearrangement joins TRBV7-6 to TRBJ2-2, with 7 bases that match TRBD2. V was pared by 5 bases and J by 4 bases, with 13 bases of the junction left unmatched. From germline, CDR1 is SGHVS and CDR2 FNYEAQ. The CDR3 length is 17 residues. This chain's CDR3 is CASSALTAGAITGELFF. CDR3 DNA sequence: TGTGCCAGCAGCGCACTCACGGCGGGAGCTATCACCGGGGAGCTGTTTTTT.

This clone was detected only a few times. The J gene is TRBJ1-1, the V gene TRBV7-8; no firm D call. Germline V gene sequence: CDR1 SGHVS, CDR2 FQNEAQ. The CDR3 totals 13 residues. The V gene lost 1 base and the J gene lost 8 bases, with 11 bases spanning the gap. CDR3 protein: CASSLDPSEEAFF. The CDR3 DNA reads TGTGCCAGCAGCTTAGACCCCTCCGAGGAAGCTTTCTTT.

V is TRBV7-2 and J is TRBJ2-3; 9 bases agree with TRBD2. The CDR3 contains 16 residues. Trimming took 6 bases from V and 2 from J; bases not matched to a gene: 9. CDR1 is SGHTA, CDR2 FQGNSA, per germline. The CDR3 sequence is CASRLPTSGITDTQYF. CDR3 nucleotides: TGTGCCAGCAGGCTACCGACTAGCGGAATCACAGATACGCAGTATTTT.

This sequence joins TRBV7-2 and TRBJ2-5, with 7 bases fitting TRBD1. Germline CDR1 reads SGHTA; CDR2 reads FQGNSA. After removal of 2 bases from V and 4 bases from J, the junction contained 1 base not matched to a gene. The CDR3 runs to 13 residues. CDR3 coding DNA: TGTGCCAGCAGCTTACCAGGGGGAGAGACCCAGTACTTC. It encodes CASSLPGGETQYF.

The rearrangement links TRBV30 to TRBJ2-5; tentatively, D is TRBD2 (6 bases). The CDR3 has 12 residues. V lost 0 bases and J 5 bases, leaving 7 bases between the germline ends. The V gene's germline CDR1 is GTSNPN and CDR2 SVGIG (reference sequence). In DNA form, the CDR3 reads TGTGCCTGGAGTGTACGGGGGGAGACCCAGTACTTC. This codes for CAWSVRGETQYF.

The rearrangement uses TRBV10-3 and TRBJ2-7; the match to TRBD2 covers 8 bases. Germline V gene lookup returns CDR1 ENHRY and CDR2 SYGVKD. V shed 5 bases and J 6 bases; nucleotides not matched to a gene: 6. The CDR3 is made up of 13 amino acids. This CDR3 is CAISPGLAAEQYF. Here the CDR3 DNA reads TGTGCCATCAGTCCCGGACTAGCAGCCGAGCAGTACTTC.

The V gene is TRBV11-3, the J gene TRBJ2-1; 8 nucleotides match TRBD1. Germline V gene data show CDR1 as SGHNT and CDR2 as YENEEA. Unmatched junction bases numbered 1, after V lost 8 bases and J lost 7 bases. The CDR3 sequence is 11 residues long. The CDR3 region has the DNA TGTGCCAGCGGACAGGGTAATGAGCAGTTCTTC. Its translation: CASGQGNEQFF.

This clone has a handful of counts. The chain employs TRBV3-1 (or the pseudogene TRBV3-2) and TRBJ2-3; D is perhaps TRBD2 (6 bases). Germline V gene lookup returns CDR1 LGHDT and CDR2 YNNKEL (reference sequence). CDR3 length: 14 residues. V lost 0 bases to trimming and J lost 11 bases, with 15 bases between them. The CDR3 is CASSQDWAGRGQYF. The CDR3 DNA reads TGTGCCAGCAGCCAAGATTGGGCGGGGCGCGGGCAGTATTTT.

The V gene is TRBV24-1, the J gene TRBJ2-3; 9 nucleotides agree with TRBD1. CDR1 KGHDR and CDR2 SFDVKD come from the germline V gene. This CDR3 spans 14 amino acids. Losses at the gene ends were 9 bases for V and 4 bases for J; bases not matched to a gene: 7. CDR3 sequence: CATGRTGVADTQYF. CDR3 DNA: TGTGCCACCGGAAGGACAGGGGTGGCAGATACGCAGTATTTT.

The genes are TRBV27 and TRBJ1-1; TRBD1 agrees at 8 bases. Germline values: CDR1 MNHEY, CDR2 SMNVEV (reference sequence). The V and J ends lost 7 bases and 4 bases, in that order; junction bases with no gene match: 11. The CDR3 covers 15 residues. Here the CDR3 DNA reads TGTGCCAGCACCTCAGGGGGCGCATGGGGCACTGAAGCTTTCTTT. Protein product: CASTSGGAWGTEAFF.

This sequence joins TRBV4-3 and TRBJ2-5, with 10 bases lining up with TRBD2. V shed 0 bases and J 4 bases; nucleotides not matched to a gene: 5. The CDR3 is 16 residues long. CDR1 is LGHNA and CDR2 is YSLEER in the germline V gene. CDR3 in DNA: TGCGCCAGCAGCCAAGATATAGCGGGAGGCCGAGAGACCCAGTACTTC. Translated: CASSQDIAGGRETQYF.